The clone carrying this T cell receptor (beta chain) was counted at least ten times. The entry originates in a study of T cell repertoires in cytomegalovirus infection. With 4 bases clipped from V and 5 bases from J, the junction kept 8 bases outside the gene matches. The CDR3 extends over 15 amino acids. Germline lookup yields CDR1 SEHNR and CDR2 FQNEAQ (reference sequence). TCRdb reprocessed the reads via MiXCR and lists one record per CDR3 protein. Of approximately 250,000 distinct CDR3 sequences listed, approximately 13% are singletons. Material for sequencing was PBMCs. The chain links TRBV7-9 to TRBJ1-1; 9 bases are shared with TRBD1. This TCR derives from a human donor in good health (CMV status not recorded). Some clones in this sample may be carry-over from other donors' samples. This chain's CDR3 is CASSSTTGGGTEAFF. CDR3 coding DNA: TGTGCCAGCAGCTCAACGACAGGGGGTGGGACTGAAGCTTTCTTT.